The 4 T cell receptor beta chains reported below all come from one sample, sequenced in a study of T cell repertoires in aging, cancer and after chemotherapy. Rearranged V-D-J TRB sequences were amplified with a mixed TRB-A/B primer pool. One entry per CDR3 protein, called by TCRdb with MiXCR from the multiplex PCR reads. The data contain approximately 1,600 distinct CDR3 sequences, roughly 31% of them seen just once; the ten biggest clones take up roughly 21%. TCR beta rearrangements were amplified from peripheral blood genomic DNA. Sequencing was performed on blood. These receptors all stem from a human donor with a solid tumor.

This clonotype was counted a few times. The chain carries TRBV18 and TRBJ1-1; D is ambiguous. The CDR3 spans 20 residues. The germline gives CDR1 KGHSH, CDR2 LQKENI. Trimming cost V 3 bases and J 6 bases, with 32 bases left between them. Written as DNA, the CDR3 is TGTGCCAGCTCACCGAGACCCCATCGGGGTGAGACTGGGAAGTCTCCTGAAGCTTTCTTT. It translates to CASSPRPHRGETGKSPEAFF.

By sample share, this clonotype is large. Here the CDR3 reads CASSSYLNPYGYTF. The CDR3 DNA sequence: TGTGCCAGCAGCTCGTACTTGAACCCCTATGGCTACACCTTC. The chain combines TRBV5-6 with TRBJ1-2; unclear D gene. Germline V gene data show CDR1 as SGHDT and CDR2 as YYEEEE. V was cut by 3 bases and J by 4 bases, with 13 bases left in between. CDR3 size: 14 residues.

This rearrangement joins TRBV6-5 to TRBJ2-5; possible D gene TRBD2, 5 bases. This CDR3 spans 13 amino acids. Germline values: CDR1 MNHEY, CDR2 SVGAGI. V lost 6 bases and J lost 4, with 12 bases in between. DNA of the CDR3: TGTGCCAGCAGGGCAGACGGAGGAGAGACCCAGTACTTC. Its translation: CASRADGGETQYF.

CDR3 protein: CASSSGGSPLYGYTF. The DNA of the CDR3 is TGTGCCAGCAGTTCTGGCGGCAGTCCTCTCTATGGCTACACCTTC. The V gene is TRBV6-5, the J gene TRBJ1-2, with D hard to call. This CDR3 comprises 15 residues. Germline V gene lookup returns CDR1 MNHEY and CDR2 SVGAGI. Trimming removed 4 bases from V and 4 bases from J, with 16 bases in between.